Presented here are 24 T cell receptor beta chains from one specimen sequenced in a study of blood T cell repertoires in COVID-19. Profiling relied on immunoSEQ multiplex PCR, and the TCRdb table lists in-frame clones only, not all of them. The sample lists about 210,000 clones; about 78% were seen once. The sequencing sample was made of peripheral blood. The source of these receptors is a woman in her 70s with acute or convalescent COVID-19.

This clone was found a few times. This rearrangement joins TRBV6-5 to TRBJ2-2; 7 bases map to TRBD2. The V segment lost 8 bases and the J segment 0 bases; nucleotides outside the gene matches: 6. This CDR3 has 15 amino acids. Germline CDR1 and CDR2: MNHEY and SVGAGI. CDR3 residues: CASHKRGPNTGELFF. Written as DNA, the CDR3 is TGTGCCAGCCATAAGCGGGGACCGAACACCGGGGAGCTGTTTTTT.

The rearrangement joins TRBV2 to TRBJ1-5; 7 bases align to TRBD1. Germline CDR1 reads SNHLY; CDR2 reads FYNNEI. V lost 4 bases and J lost 0; bases outside the gene matches: 3. This CDR3 contains 15 residues. The CDR3 nucleotides read TGTGCCAGCAGTGGACAGGGAAATAGCAATCAGCCCCAGCATTTT. Its translation is CASSGQGNSNQPQHF.

The chain is built from TRBV7-9 and TRBJ2-5; 9 bases line up with TRBD1. V lost 7 bases and J lost 8; bases outside the gene matches: 5. The CDR3 totals 12 residues. Germline CDR1 is SEHNR and CDR2 is FQNEAQ (reference sequence). The CDR3 DNA is TGTGCCAGCAAAAGGACAGGGGCAACCCAGTACTTC. Its protein is CASKRTGATQYF.

This chain's CDR3 is CSVAQGVQETQYF. In DNA form, the CDR3 reads TGCAGCGTTGCACAGGGTGTCCAAGAGACCCAGTACTTC. The chain couples TRBV29-1 to TRBJ2-5, with D possibly matching TRBD1 (6 bases). Germline V CDR1 and CDR2: SQVTM, ANQGSEA. The CDR3 runs 13 residues. V was trimmed by 4 bases and J by 1 base, leaving 10 bases between them.

As to this clone: One end of the junction varies from germline; a read error may be responsible. This rearrangement joins TRBV6-4 to TRBJ2-7, with a weak D call TRBD1 (6 bases). Germline loops: CDR1 MRHNA, CDR2 SNTAGT. The CDR3 runs to 13 residues. CDR3 DNA sequence: TGTGCCGGCAGTGAACAGACAGGTGGCGAGCAGTACTTC. Protein sequence: CAGSEQTGGEQYF.

The rearrangement joins TRBV14 to TRBJ2-5; D unclear. The CDR3 runs to 13 residues. Germline V gene data show CDR1 as SGHDN and CDR2 as FVKESK. Trimming cost V 1 base and J 7 bases, with 10 bases left between them. The DNA for the CDR3 is TGTGCCAGCAGCCAAGGAGTTGGCGGGACCCAGTACTTC. It is translated as CASSQGVGGTQYF.

V usage is TRBV5-1 and J usage is TRBJ2-3; 9 nucleotides agree with TRBD2. The V gene's germline CDR1 is SGHRS and CDR2 YFSETQ. The CDR3 runs to 15 residues. The V and J ends lost 3 bases and 1 base, in that order; junction bases with no gene match: 3. The CDR3 region has the DNA TGCGCCAGCAGCTCCGCGGGAGGGGGCACAGATACGCAGTATTTT. It codes for CASSSAGGGTDTQYF. The complete variable domain, with remaining parts taken from reference TRBV5-1 and TRBJ2-3, reads KAGVTQTPRYLIKTRGQQVTLSCSPISGHRSVSWYQQTPGQGLQFLFEYFSETQRNKGNFPGRFSGRQFSNSRSEMNVSTLELGDSALYLCASSSAGGGTDTQYFGPGTRLTVL.

This clone was observed a handful of times. This sequence joins TRBV10-1 and TRBJ2-5, with D possibly matching TRBD1 (6 bases). Between the trimmed V and J ends, which lost 5 bases and 1 base, there was a span of 14 bases. The CDR3 extends over 15 amino acids. Germline V gene sequence: CDR1 WNHNN, CDR2 SYGVQD (reference sequence). The CDR3 sequence is CASSRSTGIQETQYF. The DNA for the CDR3 is TGCGCCAGCAGTCGATCAACAGGGATCCAAGAGACCCAGTACTTC.

The chain links TRBV24-1 to TRBJ2-2, with 7 bases that match TRBD2. The CDR3 extends over 16 amino acids. J lost 2 bases, V lost 7 bases, and 9 bases had no gene match. Germline V gives CDR1 KGHDR, CDR2 SFDVKD. The CDR3 loop reads CATSRGGLKNTGELFF. The CDR3 DNA reads as TGTGCCACCAGCCGCGGGGGACTTAAAAACACCGGGGAGCTGTTTTTT.

DNA of the CDR3: TGTGCCTGGAGTGTAGTCGGCGGGCGGGGGTTCTTC. It encodes CAWSVVGGRGFF. The V and J genes are TRBV30 and TRBJ2-1; TRBD2 is a possible D gene (6 bases). The germline gives CDR1 GTSNPN, CDR2 SVGIG (reference sequence). CDR3 size: 12 residues. V lost 0 bases, J lost 15 bases, and 15 bases lay in between. The variable domain in full, completed from reference TRBV30 and TRBJ2-1, reads SQTIHQWPATLVQPVGSPLSLECTVEGTSNPNLYWYRQAAGRGLQLLFYSVGIGQISSEVPQNLSASRPQDRQFILSSKKLLLSDSGFYLCAWSVVGGRGFFGPGTRLTVL.

This chain links TRBV27 with TRBJ2-7; D is unresolved. Germline CDR1 is MNHEY and CDR2 is SMNVEV (reference sequence). The CDR3 extends over 9 amino acids. V was clipped by 11 bases and J by 9 bases, with 11 bases between them. The CDR3 region has the DNA TGTGCCCGTCCCAGGCCGCAGTACGTC. Amino acids: CARPRPQYV.

This chain uses TRBV10-3 with TRBJ1-2; 8 bases agree with TRBD1. The CDR3 covers 15 residues. V was clipped by 3 bases and J by 2 bases; unmatched bases: 5. The germline CDR1 and CDR2 sequences are ENHRY and SYGVKD. CDR3 nucleotides: TGTGCCATCAGTGATGCAGGGGGCGCAAACTATGGCTACACCTTC. It is translated as CAISDAGGANYGYTF.

V and J are TRBV5-1 and TRBJ2-2, with D possibly being TRBD1 (6 bases). V gave up 9 bases and J gave up 4 bases, with 19 bases separating them. Germline V CDR1 and CDR2: SGHRS, YFSETQ. The CDR3 is made up of 15 amino acids. DNA for the CDR3: TGCGCCACCAACTACAGGGACGGCGGCACCGGGGAGCTGTTTTTT. Its translation: CATNYRDGGTGELFF. The variable domain in full, completed from reference TRBV5-1 and TRBJ2-2, reads KAGVTQTPRYLIKTRGQQVTLSCSPISGHRSVSWYQQTPGQGLQFLFEYFSETQRNKGNFPGRFSGRQFSNSRSEMNVSTLELGDSALYLCATNYRDGGTGELFFGEGSRLTVL.

V and J are TRBV6-5 and TRBJ2-7; D is possibly TRBD1 (5 bases). The CDR3 has 13 amino acids. Germline V gene lookup returns CDR1 MNHEY and CDR2 SVGAGI. The V gene lost 10 bases and the J gene lost 0 bases, with 13 bases spanning the gap. The CDR3 nucleotides read TGTGCCACCAAGACAGTTAGCTCCTACGAGCAGTACTTC. This sequence encodes CATKTVSSYEQYF.

The CDR3 here is CAINLAGQGFGELFF. As DNA, the CDR3 is TGTGCCATCAACCTCGCGGGACAGGGATTCGGGGAGCTGTTTTTT. The genes are TRBV7-2 and TRBJ2-2; 9 nucleotides agree with TRBD1. Germline CDR1 reads SGHTA; CDR2 reads FQGNSA. V lost 10 bases to trimming and J lost 7 bases; unmatched junction nucleotides: 13. The CDR3 has 15 amino acids.

The chain recombines TRBV4-1 with TRBJ2-2; D uncertain. With 0 bases removed from V and 1 base from J, the gap between germline ends came to 9 bases. CDR1 is MGHRA, CDR2 YSYEKL, per germline. The CDR3 is 16 residues long. CDR3 region: CASSQDRPGNTGELFF. For the CDR3, the DNA is TGCGCCAGCAGCCAAGATCGTCCCGGGAACACCGGGGAGCTGTTTTTT.

The chain recombines TRBV7-2 with TRBJ1-6, with D possibly matching TRBD1 (6 bases). The CDR3 extends over 14 amino acids. Trimming removed 5 bases from V and 9 bases from J, with 14 bases in between. Germline V CDR1 and CDR2: SGHTA, FQGNSA. CDR3 sequence: CASSPRQAASPLHF. DNA for the CDR3: TGTGCCAGCAGCCCTCGACAGGCGGCTTCACCCCTCCACTTT.

This sequence joins TRBV14 and TRBJ2-3; a possible D gene is TRBD1 (5 bases). The CDR3 totals 14 residues. V was cut by 5 bases and J by 2 bases, with 11 bases left in between. Per germline, CDR1 SGHDN and CDR2 FVKESK. CDR3 nucleotide sequence: TGTGCCAGCAGCAATGACAGATCCACAGATACGCAGTATTTT. Translation: CASSNDRSTDTQYF.

V usage is TRBV5-6 and J usage is TRBJ1-2; D uncertain. V was trimmed by 2 bases and J by 4 bases, leaving 9 bases between them. Germline V gene sequence: CDR1 SGHDT, CDR2 YYEEEE. This CDR3 has 13 amino acids. Here the CDR3 DNA reads TGTGCCAGCAGCTTCGGCGGGAGCTATGGCTACACCTTC. Residues: CASSFGGSYGYTF.

The chain has TRBV23-1 and TRBJ1-1; the match to TRBD1 covers 8 bases. TRBV23-1 is treated as an ORF (open reading frame) with a function not yet certain. The CDR3 covers 18 residues. The junction had 10 bases not matched to a gene; V was cut back by 1 base and J by 0 bases. CDR3 nucleotides: TGCGCCAGCAGTCAATACGGCAGGGGGCTGGGGGTGAACACTGAAGCTTTCTTT. This translates into CASSQYGRGLGVNTEAFF.

V gene TRBV10-3 combines with J gene TRBJ1-2, with 8 bases fitting TRBD1. The V gene's germline CDR1 is ENHRY and CDR2 SYGVKD. The CDR3 covers 15 residues. V lost 8 bases to trimming and J lost 4 bases; unmatched junction nucleotides: 12. The CDR3 nucleotides read TGTGCCATCCTCCTGGGGGACAGGATCGGCTATGGCTACACCTTC. It translates to CAILLGDRIGYGYTF.

This clone was counted once. This chain joins TRBV27 and TRBJ2-7, with D perhaps matching TRBD1 (5 bases). The V end lost 3 bases, the J end lost 3 bases, and 9 bases lay between the germline ends. The CDR3 length is 13 residues. Germline lookup yields CDR1 MNHEY and CDR2 SMNVEV (reference sequence). The CDR3 DNA is TGTGCCAGCAGTTTCAGCCAGGGCTACGAGCAGTACTTC. Protein: CASSFSQGYEQYF.

The V gene is TRBV2, the J gene TRBJ2-7; 8 bases line up with TRBD1. The CDR3 extends over 13 amino acids. The trim removed 5 bases at V and 4 bases at J, leaving 4 bases unmatched. Germline CDR1 reads SNHLY; CDR2 reads FYNNEI. The CDR3 sequence is CASSLGQGYEQYF. The CDR3 bases are TGTGCCAGCAGTTTAGGACAGGGTTACGAGCAGTACTTC.

On this clone: At one end the junction does not follow the germline gene, possibly because of a read error. This rearrangement joins TRBV6-5 to TRBJ2-7; possibly TRBD1 for D (6 bases). CDR1 and CDR2 from the germline V gene are MNHEY and SVGAGI. The CDR3 runs to 15 residues. CDR3 region: CASSRSRTDSHEQYF. The CDR3 nucleotides are TGTGCCAGCAGCCGCTCCAGGACAGACTCCCACGAGCAGTACTTC.